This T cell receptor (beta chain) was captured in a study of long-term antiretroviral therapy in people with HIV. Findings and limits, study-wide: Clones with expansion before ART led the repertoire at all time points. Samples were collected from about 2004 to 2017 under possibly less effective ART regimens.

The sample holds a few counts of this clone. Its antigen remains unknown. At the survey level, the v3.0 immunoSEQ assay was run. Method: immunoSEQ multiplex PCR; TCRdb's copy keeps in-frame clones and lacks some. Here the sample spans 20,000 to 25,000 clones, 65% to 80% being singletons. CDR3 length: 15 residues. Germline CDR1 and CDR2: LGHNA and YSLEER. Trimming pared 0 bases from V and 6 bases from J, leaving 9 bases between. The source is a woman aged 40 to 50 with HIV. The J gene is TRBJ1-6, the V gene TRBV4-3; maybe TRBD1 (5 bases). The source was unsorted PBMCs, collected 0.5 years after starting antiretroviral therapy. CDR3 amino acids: CASSQEGTGNSPLHF. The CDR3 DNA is TGCGCCAGCAGCCAAGAGGGGACGGGTAATTCACCCCTCCACTTT.